This TCR beta chain was sequenced for a study of shared clonotypes between healthy human individuals. Profiling relied on immunoSEQ multiplex PCR, and the TCRdb table lists in-frame clones only, not all of them. The sample records nearly 2 million clones, less than 95% being singletons. Trimming removed 5 bases at V and 2 bases at J, with 15 bases between. From germline, CDR1 is SGHVS and CDR2 FQNEAQ. The CDR3 totals 15 residues. Study conclusions and caveats: In a few donors, around 5.5% of naive CD4 clonotypes appeared in common. Shared clonotypes across all four donors exceeded non-shared ones in generation probability.

Naive-designated CD8 cells lacked CD45RO, were positively enriched for CCR7, and omitted terminally differentiated effector memory CD45RA+ cells. Regarding this clone: Its target is not known.

The receptor was isolated from a man in his late teens or twenties in good health. The V and J genes are TRBV7-8 and TRBJ2-5; possible D gene TRBD2, 5 bases. Sample: naive CD8+ T cells sorted from blood. Here the CDR3 DNA reads TGTGCCAGCAGCCGCGCCGTCGGGGTTCAAGAGACCCAGTACTTC. Residues: CASSRAVGVQETQYF.